This T cell receptor beta chain emerged from a study of shared clonotypes between healthy human individuals. For the study at large: The people who gave samples were a couple of women and a few men aged 18 to 49.

The study's findings and limits: Limited genetic and exposure-history diversity came from having few donors. A few donors shared about 4.5% of their naive CD4 clonotypes.

As regards this clone: What it binds is unknown.

The repertoire was sequenced with immunoSEQ multiplex PCR; TCRdb's copy has only in-frame clones and lacks some. The sample lists roughly 2.2 million clones, 85% to 95% occurring once. The CDR3 is 15 amino acids. The germline CDR1 and CDR2 sequences are MGHDK and SYGVNS. V lost 4 bases and J lost 1, with 13 bases in between. The sequencing input was naive CD4+ T cells from PBMCs. Subset denoted: CD45RA+ positively selected. The chain has TRBV25-1 and TRBJ2-5; D possibly corresponds to TRBD2 (6 bases). The sequence derives from a man between 18 and 35 years old in good health. Some clones in this sample may be carry-over from other donors' samples. The CDR3 region is CASSVLGGGQETQYF. The DNA of the CDR3 is TGTGCCAGCAGTGTATTGGGAGGCGGCCAAGAGACCCAGTACTTC.